What follows are 16 T cell receptor beta chains derived from one specimen sequenced in a study of cytomegalovirus exposure and HLA in healthy donors. In the PCR, 60 Vbeta and 13 Jbeta primers were used. Measured with immunoSEQ multiplex PCR; TCRdb has only the in-frame clones, and not every one. This table has roughly 44,000 clones, about 84% appearing once. Sample: PBMCs. These receptor sequences come from a man aged 45-65 years in good health and CMV-seronegative.

The V and J genes are TRBV7-9 and TRBJ1-2; maybe TRBD1 (5 bases). The CDR3 is made up of 13 amino acids. Germline values: CDR1 SEHNR, CDR2 FQNEAQ (reference sequence). The V end was cut by 0 bases, the J end by 7 bases, with 9 bases between. The CDR3 here is CASSLAQGAGYTF. CDR3 DNA sequence: TGTGCCAGCAGCTTAGCGCAGGGTGCTGGCTACACCTTC.

The rearrangement joins TRBV19 to TRBJ2-1, with D possibly matching TRBD1 (6 bases). The germline V gene has CDR1 LNHDA and CDR2 SQIVND (reference sequence). The length of the CDR3 is 18 residues. V lost 3 bases to trimming and J lost 3 bases, with 21 bases between them. In nucleotides, the CDR3 is TGTGCCAGTAGTATCTATATCTTGGGGGCAGGGGACTACAATGAGCAGTTCTTC. Its translation: CASSIYILGAGDYNEQFF.

The gene calls are TRBV5-4 and TRBJ2-2; D gene uncertain. The CDR3 is made up of 16 amino acids. The V end lost 0 bases, the J end lost 0 bases, and 9 bases lay between the germline ends. The germline gives CDR1 SGHNT, CDR2 YYREEE (reference sequence). DNA for the CDR3: TGTGCCAGCAGCTTGGAACTATACGCGAACACCGGGGAGCTGTTTTTT. It specifies CASSLELYANTGELFF.

The gene calls are TRBV7-3 and TRBJ2-7; tentative D call: TRBD2 (6 bases). Trimming removed 1 base at V and 6 bases at J, with 10 bases between. The CDR3 has 13 residues. CDR1 SGHTA and CDR2 FQGTGA come from the germline V gene. The CDR3 DNA is TGTGCCAGCAGCTTAATGGCGGGGAGCGAGCAGTACTTC. Its translation: CASSLMAGSEQYF.

This chain joins TRBV18 and TRBJ1-1; possible D gene TRBD1, 5 bases. Germline CDR1 and CDR2: KGHSH and LQKENI. V was clipped by 3 bases and J by 1 base, with 6 bases between them. This CDR3 has 13 residues. In DNA, the CDR3 is TGTGCCAGCTCACCGCAGGGGAACACTGAAGCTTTCTTT. Translation: CASSPQGNTEAFF.

This clone has only a few counts. This rearrangement joins TRBV10-3 to TRBJ2-6, with 7 bases that match TRBD1. This CDR3 region has 16 residues. Trimming cost V 5 bases and J 2 bases; bases outside gene matches: 6. CDR1 is ENHRY, CDR2 SYGVKD, per germline. As DNA, the CDR3 is TGTGCCATCAGTTCGGACAGGCACACTGGGGCCAACGTCCTGACTTTC. Translating it yields CAISSDRHTGANVLTF.

This clone appeared a single time. V usage is TRBV19 and J usage is TRBJ1-5; D unresolved. V dropped 0 bases and J dropped 0 bases, with 9 bases sitting between them. This CDR3 comprises 16 residues. Germline assignment: CDR1 LNHDA and CDR2 SQIVND (reference sequence). The CDR3 DNA is TGTGCCAGTAGTATAGATTCCCTAAATAGCAATCAGCCCCAGCATTTT. Translated: CASSIDSLNSNQPQHF. The full variable domain, rest sourced from reference TRBV19 and TRBJ1-5, is DGGITQSPKYLFRKEGQNVTLSCEQNLNHDAMYWYRQDPGQGLRLIYYSQIVNDFQKGDIAEGYSVSREKKESFPLTVTSAQKNPTAFYLCASSIDSLNSNQPQHFGDGTRLSIL.

The rearrangement joins TRBV7-9 to TRBJ2-1; 9 bases are a match to TRBD2. The length of the CDR3 is 15 residues. CDR1 and CDR2 (germline): SEHNR, FQNEAQ (reference sequence). The V gene end was trimmed by 3 bases and the J gene end by 4 bases; junction bases not matched to a gene: 4. The CDR3 sequence: CASSLREGQYNEQFF. The CDR3 coding sequence is TGTGCCAGCAGCTTGCGGGAGGGCCAATACAATGAGCAGTTCTTC.

The chain links TRBV10-3 to TRBJ2-7; 8 bases align to TRBD2. Germline V gene sequence: CDR1 ENHRY, CDR2 SYGVKD. The CDR3 has 17 amino acids. V lost 8 bases to trimming and J lost 0 bases; unmatched junction nucleotides: 15. The CDR3 loop is CAIGSRERERGSYEQYF. The CDR3 bases are TGTGCCATCGGTTCCAGGGAGCGGGAGAGGGGCTCCTACGAGCAGTACTTC.

J is TRBJ2-5 and V is TRBV7-9, with D unclear. The assigned J gene may be wrong: the sequence end matches TRBJ2-7 better. The CDR3 is 14 amino acids. The germline gives CDR1 SEHNR, CDR2 FQNEAQ (reference sequence). Here the CDR3 DNA reads TGTGCCAGCAGCTCCTCGGCAGAAGACTACGAGCAGTACTTC. This gives the protein CASSSSAEDYEQYF.

The chain carries TRBV5-4 and TRBJ2-3; 14 bases agree with TRBD2. The CDR3 runs 16 residues. Germline V lookup: CDR1 SGHNT, CDR2 YYREEE (reference sequence). The junction had 6 bases not matched to a gene; V was cut back by 4 bases and J by 5 bases. Written as DNA, the CDR3 is TGTGCCAGCAGCCAACGACTAGCGGGAGGGCAAGATACGCAGTATTTT. This encodes CASSQRLAGGQDTQYF.

The V gene is TRBV5-5, the J gene TRBJ1-2; 8 nucleotides agree with TRBD1. The J segment lost 5 bases and the V segment lost 7 bases, leaving 4 bases of the junction unmatched. Looked up from germline, CDR1 is SGHKS and CDR2 is YYEKEE (reference sequence). The CDR3 is 12 residues long. CDR3 sequence reads: CASLGQDYGYTF. As DNA, the CDR3 is TGTGCCAGCCTGGGACAGGATTATGGCTACACCTTC.

This clone is a singleton in its sample. The chain carries TRBV4-2 and TRBJ2-1, with a tentative D call TRBD2 (6 bases). This CDR3 is 17 amino acids long. Trimming cost V 2 bases and J 2 bases, with 16 bases left between them. The V gene's germline CDR1 is LGHNA and CDR2 YNFKEQ. This CDR3 reads CASSQSPGSETYNEQFF. CDR3 DNA sequence: TGTGCCAGCAGCCAATCCCCCGGGAGTGAGACCTACAATGAGCAGTTCTTC.

CDR3 DNA sequence: TGTGCCAGCAGATCCCCCTCCCAAGAGACCCAGTACTTC. Translated: CASRSPSQETQYF. This chain uses TRBV27 with TRBJ2-5; D uncertain. V gave up 6 bases and J gave up 1 base, with 9 bases separating them. Germline V gene sequence: CDR1 MNHEY, CDR2 SMNVEV (reference sequence). This CDR3 has 13 residues.

V usage is TRBV5-1 and J usage is TRBJ1-1, with D possibly TRBD1 on 6 matching bases. Per the germline V gene, CDR1 is SGHRS and CDR2 is YFSETQ. Deletions cut 4 bases from V and 6 bases from J, with 16 bases between. This CDR3 contains 14 residues. CDR3 sequence (DNA): TGCGCCAGCAGCCTCGGACAGATGGACGCTGAAGCTTTCTTT. This translates into CASSLGQMDAEAFF.

The rearrangement joins TRBV6-1 to TRBJ2-1; the D gene is possibly TRBD1 (5 bases). The CDR3 sequence is 11 residues long. Trimming cost V 6 bases and J 7 bases, with 7 bases left between them. CDR1 is MNHNS and CDR2 is SASEGT in the germline V gene. Here the CDR3 reads CASSDRNEQFF. As DNA, the CDR3 is TGTGCCAGCAGCGACAGAAATGAGCAGTTCTTC.